This paragraph covers one T cell receptor beta chain sequence. Its antigen is not identified. This sample stems from a study of beta chain features in type 1 diabetes. The CDR3 consists of 19 residues. CDR1 is MNHNS, CDR2 SASEGT, per germline. The ends lost 2 bases at V and 1 base at J; junction bases unmatched: 16. Study-wide points: TCRB CDR3 length was moderately but significantly reduced in all four CD4+ subsets of Type 1 diabetes patients. Equally in patients and controls, PCR might preferentially amplify shorter templates.

The entirety of the isolated RNA underwent reverse transcription, so expressed TCRB transcripts were sequenced. Naive, central memory and regulatory T cell samples produced a mean of roughly 3.9 million reads. Clones were sequenced by immunoSEQ multiplex PCR, and TCRdb holds only the in-frame ones, with some missing. The sample lists a few hundred thousand clones, 14% occurring once. A CD45RO/CCR7/CD25/CD127/CD95/CD27 panel sorted naive, central memory, regulatory and stem cell-like memory CD4+ cells. Input material: central memory CD4+ T cells from blood. The chain carries TRBV6-1 and TRBJ1-2; 7 bases align to TRBD1. The source is a man between 25 and 39 years old in good health. CDR3 region: CASSERWKGQLPLNYGYTF. The CDR3, as DNA: TGTGCCAGCAGTGAAAGGTGGAAGGGACAGCTACCCCTTAACTATGGCTACACCTTC.